This T cell receptor (beta chain) was captured by sequencing in a study of shared clonotypes between healthy human individuals. Study-wide points: With a few donors compared, 4% to 5% of naive CD4 clonotypes were shared.

The table came from immunoSEQ multiplex PCR; TCRdb's copy has only in-frame clones and leaves some out. The sample contains approximately 340,000 clones, about 73% of which appear only once. In the case of this clone: Its antigen remains unknown.

Input material: memory CD4+ T cells sorted from blood. Subset reported: CD45RA-negative fraction. The receptor comes from a man aged 25-45 years in good health.

The CDR3 is CASSPGRGAPYEQYF. CDR3 DNA: TGTGCCAGCAGCCCCGGACGCGGGGCCCCCTACGAGCAGTACTTC. This chain links TRBV7-2 with TRBJ2-7; D perhaps matches TRBD2 (6 bases). The CDR3 sequence is 15 residues long. V shed 5 bases and J shed 2 bases, with 16 bases lying between them. CDR1 and CDR2 from the germline V gene are SGHTA and FQGNSA.